The clone carrying this T cell receptor beta chain was detected many times. The data belong to a study of low-dose radiotherapy and immunotherapy resistance in tumors. Across the study: Each patient took aspirin at a dose of 300 mg by mouth once daily over the course of four cycles, with dosing beginning on cycle 1 day 1.

Time point specified: before trial treatment. Nivolumab, ipilimumab, aspirin, low-dose cyclophosphamide and low-dose radiotherapy were given to donors. Advanced solid tumors without tumor-infiltrating lymphocytes were required for inclusion. TCRs were amplified for approximately 21 PCR cycles with a constant-region primer and V-primer adapter. One entry per CDR3 protein results from TCRdb running MiXCR on the reads. The repertoire holds tens of thousands of distinct CDR3 sequences, approximately 12% seen once, with roughly 6.4% in the top ten. This CDR3 has 12 amino acids. Losses at the gene ends were 8 bases for V and 3 bases for J; bases not matched to a gene: 5. Germline-derived CDR1 and CDR2 are SQVTM and ANQGSEA.

V and J are TRBV29-1 and TRBJ2-5; TRBD2 aligns across 8 bases. The sample here was PBMCs, taken before treatment. The clonotype comes from a female donor with ovarian cancer. The CDR3: CSLTSGEETQYF. As DNA, the CDR3 is TGCAGCCTAACTAGCGGCGAAGAGACCCAGTACTTC.